This entry lists 6 T cell receptor beta chains sequenced from one sample in a study of CD8 T cells in Susac syndrome. A quantity of about 0.5 to 1 ug RNA underwent reverse transcription using random hexamers. TCRdb itself ran the immunoSEQ multiplex PCR reads through MiXCR, one entry per CDR3 protein. Of about 180,000 distinct CDR3 sequences listed, about 95% are singletons. The specimen sequenced was CD8+ T cells from PBMCs. The receptor source for this set is a human donor with multiple sclerosis.

This chain joins TRBV20-1 and TRBJ1-1; TRBD1 aligns across 7 bases. CDR3 length: 13 residues. V lost 3 bases, J lost 3 bases, and 4 bases stayed unmatched. CDR1 and CDR2 from the germline V gene are DFQATT and SNEGSKA (reference sequence). The CDR3 loop reads CSAREGADTEAFF. The CDR3 coding sequence is TGCAGTGCTAGGGAGGGGGCTGACACTGAAGCTTTCTTT.

J is TRBJ2-4 and V is TRBV7-9; TRBD2 aligns across 8 bases. Germline V gene lookup returns CDR1 SEHNR and CDR2 FQNEAQ (reference sequence). Trimming took 2 bases from V and 0 from J; bases not matched to a gene: 3. The CDR3 length is 16 residues. The DNA of the CDR3 is TGTGCCAGCAGCTTAAACAGCGGGGGAGCCAAAAACATTCAGTACTTC. As protein: CASSLNSGGAKNIQYF.

This chain links TRBV29-1 with TRBJ2-5, with D possibly TRBD1 on 7 matching bases. Germline assignment: CDR1 SQVTM and CDR2 ANQGSEA. The CDR3 has 14 amino acids. V was clipped by 5 bases and J by 4 bases, with 17 bases between them. Here the CDR3 DNA reads TGCAGCGTTTTACAGGGGTTGGGGGGAGAGACCCAGTACTTC. It is translated as CSVLQGLGGETQYF. Variable domain in full (rest from reference TRBV29-1 and TRBJ2-5): SAVISQKPSRDICQRGTSLTIQCQVDSQVTMMFWYRQQPGQSLTLIATANQGSEATYESGFVIDKFPISRPNLTFSTLTVSNMSPEDSSIYLCSVLQGLGGETQYFGPGTRLLVL.

The CDR3 spells CSARGQGSHEQFF. CDR3 sequence (DNA): TGCAGTGCTAGGGGACAGGGGTCCCATGAGCAGTTCTTC. The chain recombines TRBV20-1 with TRBJ2-1, with TRBD1 matching 10 bases. The V gene end was trimmed by 3 bases and the J gene end by 8 bases; junction bases not matched to a gene: 4. The V gene's germline CDR1 is DFQATT and CDR2 SNEGSKA (reference sequence). The CDR3 has 13 residues.

This chain links TRBV27 with TRBJ1-1, with D unclear. The CDR3 extends over 13 amino acids. Deletions cut 2 bases from V and 5 bases from J, with 9 bases between. Germline V gene data show CDR1 as MNHEY and CDR2 as SMNVEV (reference sequence). CDR3 nucleotides: TGTGCCAGCAGTTTAGTGGTCAGGACTGAAGCTTTCTTT. Protein: CASSLVVRTEAFF.

This chain uses TRBV27 with TRBJ2-7; TRBD2 aligns across 7 bases. The germline CDR1 and CDR2 sequences are MNHEY and SMNVEV (reference sequence). The CDR3 is 13 residues long. The junction had 7 bases not matched to a gene; V was cut back by 6 bases and J by 5 bases. As DNA, the CDR3 is TGTGCCAGCAGAGATTCCCTAGCGGACGAGCAGTACTTC. It is translated as CASRDSLADEQYF.